The 25 T cell receptor beta chains below were found in one sample sequenced in a study of early T cells in non-severe SARS-CoV-2 infection. In TCRdb, the 5' RACE reads were re-called with MiXCR into one record per CDR3 protein. The sample carries about 64,000 distinct CDR3 sequences, roughly 21% recorded once. The input for sequencing was whole blood, taken at baseline. These receptors all come from an adult who was a healthcare worker with PCR-confirmed SARS-CoV-2 infection or an uninfected control (not recorded which).

This clonotype was counted between two and nine times. The chain uses TRBV18 and TRBJ2-2, with 10 bases aligning to TRBD1. The CDR3 runs 15 residues. CDR1 and CDR2 (germline): KGHSH, LQKENI. With 3 bases clipped from V and 3 bases from J, the junction kept 1 base outside the gene matches. In DNA form, the CDR3 reads TGTGCCAGCTCACCGGACAGGGGGGACACCGGGGAGCTGTTTTTT. Translating gives CASSPDRGDTGELFF.

V usage is TRBV9 and J usage is TRBJ2-5, with 7 nucleotides matching TRBD2. V dropped 3 bases and J dropped 8; count of bases not matched to a gene: 10. Germline V gives CDR1 SGDLS, CDR2 YYNGEE. The CDR3 has 14 amino acids. CDR3 bases: TGTGCCAGCAGCGCTGGACTTGGGGGGGATACCCAGTACTTC. Protein: CASSAGLGGDTQYF. The variable domain in full, with the rest retrieved from reference TRBV9 and TRBJ2-5, is DSGVTQTPKHLITATGQRVTLRCSPRSGDLSVYWYQQSLDQGLQFLIQYYNGEERAKGNILERFSAQQFPDLHSELNLSSLELGDSALYFCASSAGLGGDTQYFGPGTRLLVL.

This clonotype was counted a few times. V and J are TRBV29-1 and TRBJ2-3; D is uncertain. Germline-derived CDR1 and CDR2 are SQVTM and ANQGSEA. The V and J ends lost 3 bases and 6 bases respectively, with 10 bases between them. The CDR3 has 12 residues. This CDR3 reads CSVDLVGDTQYF. Written as DNA, the CDR3 is TGCAGCGTTGATTTGGTGGGGGATACGCAGTATTTT.

The chain carries TRBV6-6 and TRBJ2-3; 7 nucleotides agree with TRBD1. J lost 2 bases, V lost 6 bases, and 8 bases had no gene match. Germline V gene sequence: CDR1 MNHNY, CDR2 SVGAGI (reference sequence). The CDR3 covers 15 residues. Here the CDR3 reads CASSLTGADTDTQYF. The CDR3 nucleotides are TGTGCCAGCAGCCTTACAGGGGCGGACACAGATACGCAGTATTTT.

This clonotype was seen many times. The V call is TRBV5-1, the J call TRBJ1-2; TRBD1 matches at 8 bases. The CDR3 spans 14 residues. Trimming removed 4 bases from V and 3 bases from J; junction bases left unmatched: 5. CDR1 SGHRS and CDR2 YFSETQ come from the germline V gene. The CDR3 coding sequence is TGCGCCAGCAGCGCCGAGACAGGGGACTATGGCTACACCTTC. Protein sequence: CASSAETGDYGYTF. Full variable domain (missing parts from reference TRBV5-1 and TRBJ1-2): KAGVTQTPRYLIKTRGQQVTLSCSPISGHRSVSWYQQTPGQGLQFLFEYFSETQRNKGNFPGRFSGRQFSNSRSEMNVSTLELGDSALYLCASSAETGDYGYTFGSGTRLTVV.

The chain uses TRBV7-9 and TRBJ1-1; D gene ambiguous. Germline V gene lookup returns CDR1 SEHNR and CDR2 FQNEAQ (reference sequence). With 3 bases removed from V and 5 bases from J, the gap between germline ends came to 10 bases. The CDR3 has 13 residues. CDR3 protein: CASSFLGLTEAFF. The CDR3 bases are TGTGCCAGCAGCTTCCTCGGACTGACTGAAGCTTTCTTT.

V is TRBV5-4 and J is TRBJ2-1, with D perhaps matching TRBD1 (7 bases). Trimming cost V 3 bases and J 5 bases, with 21 bases left between them. The CDR3 runs 17 residues. CDR1 and CDR2 (germline): SGHNT, YYREEE (reference sequence). The CDR3 reads CASSSPTRGQRNNEQFF. In DNA form, the CDR3 reads TGTGCCAGCAGCTCTCCAACGCGGGGACAGAGAAACAATGAGCAGTTCTTC.

This clonotype was seen just once. The chain uses TRBV18 and TRBJ2-2, with D possibly matching TRBD2 (6 bases). The CDR3 has 16 amino acids. V lost 3 bases to trimming and J lost 1 base, with 12 bases between them. Germline CDR1 reads KGHSH; CDR2 reads LQKENI. The CDR3 sequence is CASSPEAGQNTGELFF. CDR3 coding DNA: TGTGCCAGCTCACCGGAGGCGGGGCAGAACACCGGGGAGCTGTTTTTT.

This clonotype was counted between two and nine times. V gene TRBV27 combines with J gene TRBJ1-5; D not resolved. The V gene lost 3 bases and the J gene lost 7 bases, with 7 bases spanning the gap. There are 12 residues in the CDR3. CDR1 and CDR2 from the germline V gene are MNHEY and SMNVEV (reference sequence). The CDR3 sequence is CASSLPEQPQHF. CDR3 sequence (DNA): TGTGCCAGCAGTTTGCCAGAACAGCCCCAGCATTTT.

There are a few counts of this clonotype. The chain joins TRBV6-1 to TRBJ1-6; 8 positions agree with TRBD1. V dropped 8 bases and J dropped 7; count of bases not matched to a gene: 4. The CDR3 totals 13 residues. Germline V gene lookup returns CDR1 MNHNS and CDR2 SASEGT. The CDR3: CASRTGGNSPLHF. Here the CDR3 DNA reads TGTGCCAGCCGAACAGGGGGGAATTCACCCCTCCACTTT.

This clonotype was detected a few times. This chain joins TRBV14 and TRBJ2-5, with D perhaps given as TRBD1 or TRBD2 (5 bases each). The CDR3 sequence is 15 residues long. Between the trimmed V and J ends, which lost 7 bases and 4 bases, there was a span of 19 bases. Germline CDR1 is SGHDN and CDR2 is FVKESK. The CDR3 coding sequence is TGTGCCAGCACCCTTTCCGGGACCTCAGGAGAGACCCAGTACTTC. Protein product: CASTLSGTSGETQYF.

This rearrangement joins TRBV3-1 to TRBJ2-7; D remains ambiguous. In germline, CDR1 is LGHDT, CDR2 YNNKEL (reference sequence). This CDR3 is 14 amino acids long. V dropped 1 base and J dropped 1 base, with 8 bases sitting between them. The CDR3 DNA follows: TGTGCCAGCAGCCAAGGACTTACTTCCTACGAGCAGTACTTC. Its protein is CASSQGLTSYEQYF.

This clonotype was picked up a small number of times. This chain links TRBV20-1 with TRBJ1-4, with D unresolved. CDR3 length equals 16 residues. Germline values: CDR1 DFQATT, CDR2 SNEGSKA (reference sequence). The V and J ends lost 5 bases and 0 bases respectively, with 16 bases between them. CDR3 in amino acids: CSAGEGGISTNEKLFF. The CDR3 bases are TGCAGTGCTGGGGAGGGAGGGATATCAACTAATGAAAAACTGTTTTTT.

V gene TRBV29-1 combines with J gene TRBJ1-1, with D possibly TRBD1 on 6 matching bases. The germline CDR1 and CDR2 sequences are SQVTM and ANQGSEA. V was shortened by 7 bases and J by 1 base, with 16 bases between the two germline ends. The CDR3 has 14 residues. The CDR3 DNA reads TGCAGCGCAGGGAGCGGACAGTGGAACACTGAAGCTTTCTTT. Translation: CSAGSGQWNTEAFF.

J is TRBJ2-5 and V is TRBV7-6, with 11 positions matching TRBD2. Germline V gives CDR1 SGHVS, CDR2 FNYEAQ. The CDR3 consists of 19 residues. Trimming at V came to 3 bases and at J to 0 bases, leaving 12 bases not matched to a gene. The CDR3 loop reads CASSFRLAGGRSYQETQYF. CDR3 sequence (DNA): TGTGCCAGCAGCTTCAGGCTAGCGGGGGGCCGAAGCTACCAAGAGACCCAGTACTTC.

Ten or more counts support this clonotype. The chain joins TRBV6-6 to TRBJ1-3; no clear D. The CDR3 totals 14 residues. Germline CDR1 is MNHNY and CDR2 is SVGAGI (reference sequence). The germline V and J ends were trimmed by 0 bases and 4 bases, with 7 bases remaining between them. CDR3 loop: CASSYSNSGNTIYF. The CDR3 bases are TGTGCCAGCAGTTACTCGAACTCCGGAAACACCATATATTTT.

This clonotype was seen repeatedly, ten times or more. The CDR3, as DNA: TGTGCCAGCAGCTTAGATATGAGGGACGAGCAGTACTTC. Its translation is CASSLDMRDEQYF. V is TRBV11-2 and J is TRBJ2-7; weak D call: TRBD2 (5 bases). Germline V gives CDR1 SGHAT, CDR2 FQNNGV. The CDR3 runs 13 residues. V lost 0 bases, J lost 5 bases, and 8 bases lay in between.

V usage is TRBV9 and J usage is TRBJ1-2; tentatively, D is TRBD1 (5 bases). Germline CDR1 is SGDLS and CDR2 is YYNGEE. Trimming pared 3 bases from V and 2 bases from J, leaving 8 bases between. The CDR3 runs to 13 residues. CDR3 nucleotides: TGTGCCAGCAGCGGGACAAACAACTATGGCTACACCTTC. The encoded protein is CASSGTNNYGYTF.

The rearrangement joins TRBV19 to TRBJ2-5; TRBD1 or TRBD2 may be the D gene (5 bases each). V shed 4 bases and J shed 3 bases, with 9 bases lying between them. Germline V CDR1 and CDR2: LNHDA, SQIVND (reference sequence). This CDR3 comprises 13 residues. CDR3 bases: TGTGCCAGTAGTAGGGGACGGAAAGAGACCCAGTACTTC. It codes for CASSRGRKETQYF.

The chain has TRBV9 and TRBJ2-2, with 8 bases lining up with TRBD1. CDR1 is SGDLS and CDR2 is YYNGEE in the germline V gene. V dropped 3 bases and J dropped 4; count of bases not matched to a gene: 5. The CDR3 is 15 amino acids. DNA of the CDR3: TGTGCCAGCAGCGCCGCCGGGACAGGCACCGGGGAGCTGTTTTTT. This codes for CASSAAGTGTGELFF.

This clonotype was observed a few times. The CDR3 region is CASTNPDRGQNSPLHF. CDR3 bases: TGCGCCAGCACAAACCCGGACCGGGGGCAAAATTCACCCCTCCACTTT. The gene calls are TRBV5-1 and TRBJ1-6, with a tentative D call TRBD1 (6 bases). The CDR3 is 16 amino acids. Per germline, CDR1 SGHRS and CDR2 YFSETQ. V lost 6 bases and J 7 bases, leaving 20 bases between the germline ends.

This clonotype was seen more than once but under ten times. The DNA for the CDR3 is TGTGCCAGCAGTCCAACTCGAGAGACCCAGTACTTC. Protein sequence: CASSPTRETQYF. The rearrangement joins TRBV2 to TRBJ2-5; no definite D call. Germline V lookup: CDR1 SNHLY, CDR2 FYNNEI. V shed 5 bases and J shed 4 bases, with 8 bases lying between them. The CDR3 runs to 12 residues.

The chain combines TRBV11-2 with TRBJ2-5; the D call may be TRBD1 or TRBD2 (6 bases each). CDR3 length: 15 residues. V was pared by 5 bases and J by 1 base, with 14 bases between. Germline values: CDR1 SGHAT, CDR2 FQNNGV. CDR3 sequence (DNA): TGTGCCAGCAGCCTCATCGGGGGCCTCCAAGAGACCCAGTACTTC. This translates into CASSLIGGLQETQYF.

Only a few counts were recorded for this clonotype. The chain recombines TRBV13 with TRBJ1-1; D call uncertain. CDR1 and CDR2 (germline): PRHDT, FYEKMQ (reference sequence). The CDR3 covers 14 residues. Between the trimmed V and J ends, which lost 3 bases and 3 bases, there was a span of 11 bases. The CDR3 DNA is TGTGCCAGCAGCTTCAATATCGGGGACACTGAAGCTTTCTTT. It specifies CASSFNIGDTEAFF.

Only one count was recorded for this clonotype. This chain connects TRBV5-5 to TRBJ1-2; D not resolved. The CDR3 totals 15 residues. The V gene's germline CDR1 is SGHKS and CDR2 YYEKEE (reference sequence). V was shortened by 1 base and J by 0 bases, with 10 bases between the two germline ends. CDR3 coding DNA: TGTGCCAGCAGCTTGAGGGCAGTAGCTAACTATGGCTACACCTTC. Residues: CASSLRAVANYGYTF.